The clone carrying this T cell receptor beta chain was counted only a few times. This entry belongs to a study of blood T cells in healthy people across ages. The second PCR ran roughly 7 to 11 cycles with a sample-barcoded 5' primer and J-beta primers. TCRdb independently ran MiXCR on the 5' RACE reads; one entry per CDR3 protein. The repertoire holds hundreds of thousands of distinct CDR3 sequences, with roughly 60% as singletons. Trimming removed 5 bases from V and 6 bases from J; junction bases left unmatched: 7. Germline V gene lookup returns CDR1 MNHEY and CDR2 SMNVEV (reference sequence). This CDR3 spans 15 amino acids. About 9.6 milliliters of peripheral blood were drawn from each donor into EDTA-treated tubes.

The material sequenced was blood. The source of this sequence is a man between 25 and 39 years old in good health. J is TRBJ1-4 and V is TRBV27; 9 bases agree with TRBD1. The CDR3 DNA reads TGTGCCAGCAGTGTGGGACAGGGCTTCGATGAAAAACTGTTTTTT. This gives the protein CASSVGQGFDEKLFF.